This TCR beta chain was captured in a study of T cell responses to AZD1222 COVID-19 vaccine. Study overall: Combined were second doses at about 4 or about 12 weeks. The study, taken as a whole, reports: Regions 160-218 and 743-854 dominated among vaccine-associated CD4 TCRs spanning spike.

Profiling relied on immunoSEQ multiplex PCR, and the TCRdb table lists in-frame clones only, not all of them. The sample has about 130,000 clones; 94% are singletons. Comment on this clone: Its target is unknown.

Germline CDR1 reads MDHEN; CDR2 reads SYDVKM. This CDR3 spans 15 amino acids. Unmatched junction bases numbered 6, after V lost 8 bases and J lost 6 bases. The chain uses TRBV28 and TRBJ2-1; TRBD2 matches 14 bases. The sample in question was peripheral blood, obtained on day 0 of AZD1222 vaccination. This receptor was obtained from an adult in good health. For the CDR3, the DNA is TGTGCCAGCGGACCAGGGACTAGCGGGAGCAATGAGCAGTTCTTC. The encoded protein is CASGPGTSGSNEQFF.